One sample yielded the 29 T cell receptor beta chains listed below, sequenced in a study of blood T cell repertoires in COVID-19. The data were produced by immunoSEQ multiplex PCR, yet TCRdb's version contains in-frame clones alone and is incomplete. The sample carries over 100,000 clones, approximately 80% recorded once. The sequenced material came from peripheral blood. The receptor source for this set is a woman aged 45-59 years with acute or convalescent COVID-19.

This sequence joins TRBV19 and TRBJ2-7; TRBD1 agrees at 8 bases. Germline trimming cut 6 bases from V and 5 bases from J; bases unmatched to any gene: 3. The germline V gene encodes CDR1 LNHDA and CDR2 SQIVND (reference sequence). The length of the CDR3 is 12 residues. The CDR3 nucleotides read TGTGCCAGTAGCCGACAGGGGCACGAGCAGTACTTC. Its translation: CASSRQGHEQYF.

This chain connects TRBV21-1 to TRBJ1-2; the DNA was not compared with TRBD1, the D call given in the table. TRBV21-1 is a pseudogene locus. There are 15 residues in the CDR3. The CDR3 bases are TGTGCCAGCAGCACAGGGCAGATTACTAACTATGGCTACACCTTC. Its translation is CASSTGQITNYGYTF.

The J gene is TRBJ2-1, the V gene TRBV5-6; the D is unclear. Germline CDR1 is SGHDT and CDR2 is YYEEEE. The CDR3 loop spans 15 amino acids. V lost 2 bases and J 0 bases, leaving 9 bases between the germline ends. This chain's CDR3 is CASSFPASSYNEQFF. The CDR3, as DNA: TGTGCCAGCAGCTTCCCAGCGAGCTCCTACAATGAGCAGTTCTTC. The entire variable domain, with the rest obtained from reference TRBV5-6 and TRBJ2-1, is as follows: DAGVTQSPTHLIKTRGQQVTLRCSPKSGHDTVSWYQQALGQGPQFIFQYYEEEERQRGNFPDRFSGHQFPNYSSELNVNALLLGDSALYLCASSFPASSYNEQFFGPGTRLTVL.

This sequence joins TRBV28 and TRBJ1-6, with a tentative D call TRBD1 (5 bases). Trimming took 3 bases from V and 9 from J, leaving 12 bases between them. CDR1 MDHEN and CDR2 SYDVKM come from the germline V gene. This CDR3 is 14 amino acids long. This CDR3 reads CASSLGLSSSPLHF. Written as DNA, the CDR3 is TGTGCCAGCAGTTTGGGACTGTCAAGTTCACCCCTCCACTTT.

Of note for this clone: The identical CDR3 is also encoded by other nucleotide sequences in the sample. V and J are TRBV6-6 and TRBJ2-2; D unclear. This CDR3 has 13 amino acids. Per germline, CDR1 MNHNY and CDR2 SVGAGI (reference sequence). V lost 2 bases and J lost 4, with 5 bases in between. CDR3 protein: CASSYRSTGELFF. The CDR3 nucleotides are TGTGCCAGCAGTTACCGGAGCACCGGGGAGCTGTTTTTT.

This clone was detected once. CDR3 region: CASSPAGHPNYGYTF. The CDR3 DNA reads as TGTGCCAGCAGTCCCGCGGGGCATCCTAACTATGGCTACACCTTC. This chain links TRBV28 with TRBJ1-2; D might be TRBD1 (5 bases). The CDR3 runs 15 residues. The V gene lost 5 bases and the J gene lost 0 bases, with 13 bases spanning the gap. CDR1 MDHEN and CDR2 SYDVKM come from the germline V gene.

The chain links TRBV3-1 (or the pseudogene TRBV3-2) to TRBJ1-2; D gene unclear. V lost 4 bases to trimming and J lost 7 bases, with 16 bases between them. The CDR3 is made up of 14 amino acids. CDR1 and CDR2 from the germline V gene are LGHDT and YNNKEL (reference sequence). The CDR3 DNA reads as TGTGCCAGCAGCCCCCAAGTTAGTCGAGGTGGCTACACCTTC. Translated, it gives CASSPQVSRGGYTF.

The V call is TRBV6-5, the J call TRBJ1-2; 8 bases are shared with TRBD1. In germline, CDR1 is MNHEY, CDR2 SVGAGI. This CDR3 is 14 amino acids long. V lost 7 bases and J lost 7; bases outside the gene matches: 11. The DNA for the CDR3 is TGTGCCAGCACTCAGGACAGGGTCGGTTTTGGCTACACCTTC. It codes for CASTQDRVGFGYTF.

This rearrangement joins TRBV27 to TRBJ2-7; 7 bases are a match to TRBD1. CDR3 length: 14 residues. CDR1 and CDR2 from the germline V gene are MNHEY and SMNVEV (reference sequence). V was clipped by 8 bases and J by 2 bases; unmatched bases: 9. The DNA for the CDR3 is TGTGCCAGCGCCCAGGGACAGTACACCTACGAGCAGTACTTC. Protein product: CASAQGQYTYEQYF.

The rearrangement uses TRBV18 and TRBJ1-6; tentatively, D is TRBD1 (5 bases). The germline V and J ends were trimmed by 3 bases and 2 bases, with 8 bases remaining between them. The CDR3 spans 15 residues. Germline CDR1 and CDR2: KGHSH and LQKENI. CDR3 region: CASSPRGAYNSPLHF. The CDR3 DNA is TGTGCCAGCTCACCCCGGGGGGCCTATAATTCACCCCTCCACTTT. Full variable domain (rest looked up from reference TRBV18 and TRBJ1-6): NAGVMQNPRHLVRRRGQEARLRCSPMKGHSHVYWYRQLPEEGLKFMVYLQKENIIDESGMPKERFSAEFPKEGPSILRIQQVVRGDSAAYFCASSPRGAYNSPLHFGNGTRLTVT.

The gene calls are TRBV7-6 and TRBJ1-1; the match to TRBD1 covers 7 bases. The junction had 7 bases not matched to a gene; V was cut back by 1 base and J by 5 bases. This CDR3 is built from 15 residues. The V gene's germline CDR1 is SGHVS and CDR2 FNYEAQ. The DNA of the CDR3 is TGTGCCAGCAGCTTAGGAAGCTCACAGGGGACTGAAGCTTTCTTT. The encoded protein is CASSLGSSQGTEAFF.

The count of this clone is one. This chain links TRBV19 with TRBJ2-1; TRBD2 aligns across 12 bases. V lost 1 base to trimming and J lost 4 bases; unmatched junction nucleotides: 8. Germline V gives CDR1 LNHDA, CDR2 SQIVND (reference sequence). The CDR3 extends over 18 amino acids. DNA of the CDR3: TGTGCCAGTAGTATAGGATTGGGGCTAGCGGGGGGGTACAATGAGCAGTTCTTC. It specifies CASSIGLGLAGGYNEQFF.

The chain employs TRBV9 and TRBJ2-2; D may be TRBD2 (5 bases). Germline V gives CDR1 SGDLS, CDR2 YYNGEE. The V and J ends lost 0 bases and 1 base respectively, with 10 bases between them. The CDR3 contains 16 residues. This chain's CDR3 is CASSVDIRGNTGELFF. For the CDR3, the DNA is TGTGCCAGCAGCGTAGATATCCGGGGGAACACCGGGGAGCTGTTTTTT.

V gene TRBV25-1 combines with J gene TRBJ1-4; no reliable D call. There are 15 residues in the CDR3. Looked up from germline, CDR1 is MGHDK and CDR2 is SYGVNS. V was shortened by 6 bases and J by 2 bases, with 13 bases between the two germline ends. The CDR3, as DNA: TGTGCCAGCAGCTCCCCGGGTGGCACTAATGAAAAACTGTTTTTT. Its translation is CASSSPGGTNEKLFF.

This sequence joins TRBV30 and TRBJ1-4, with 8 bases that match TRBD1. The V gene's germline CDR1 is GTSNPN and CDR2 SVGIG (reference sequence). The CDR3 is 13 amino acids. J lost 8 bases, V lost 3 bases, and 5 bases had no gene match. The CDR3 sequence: CAWSGTGGEKLFF. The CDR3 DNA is TGTGCCTGGAGCGGGACAGGTGGAGAAAAACTGTTTTTT.

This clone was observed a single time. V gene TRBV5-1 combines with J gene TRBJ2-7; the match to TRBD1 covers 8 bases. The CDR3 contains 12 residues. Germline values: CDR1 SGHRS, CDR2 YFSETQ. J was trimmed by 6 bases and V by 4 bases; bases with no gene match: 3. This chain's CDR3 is CASSRTGSEQYF. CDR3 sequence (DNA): TGCGCCAGCAGCCGGACAGGGTCCGAGCAGTACTTC.

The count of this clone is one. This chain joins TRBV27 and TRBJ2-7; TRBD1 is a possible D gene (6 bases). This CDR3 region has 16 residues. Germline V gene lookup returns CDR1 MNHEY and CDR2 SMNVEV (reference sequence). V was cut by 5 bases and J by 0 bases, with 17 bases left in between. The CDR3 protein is CASSATPQGFSYEQYF. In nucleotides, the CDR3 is TGTGCCAGCAGTGCCACCCCCCAGGGGTTCTCCTACGAGCAGTACTTC.

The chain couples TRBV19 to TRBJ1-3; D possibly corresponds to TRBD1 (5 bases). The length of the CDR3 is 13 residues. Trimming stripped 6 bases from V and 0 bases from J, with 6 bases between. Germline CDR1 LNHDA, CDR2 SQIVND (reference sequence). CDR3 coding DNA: TGTGCCAGTAGGGACAACTCTGGAAACACCATATATTTT. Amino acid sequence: CASRDNSGNTIYF.

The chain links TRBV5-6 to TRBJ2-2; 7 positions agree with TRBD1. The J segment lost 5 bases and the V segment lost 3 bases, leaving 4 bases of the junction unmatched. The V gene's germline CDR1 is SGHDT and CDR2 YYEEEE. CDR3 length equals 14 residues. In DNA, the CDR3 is TGTGCCAGCAGCTCCCTGACAGGGACCGGGGAGCTGTTTTTT. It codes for CASSSLTGTGELFF.

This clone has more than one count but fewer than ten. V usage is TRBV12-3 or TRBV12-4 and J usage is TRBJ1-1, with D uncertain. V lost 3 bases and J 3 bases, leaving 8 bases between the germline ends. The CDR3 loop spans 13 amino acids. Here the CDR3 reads CASSFNRDTEAFF. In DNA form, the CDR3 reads TGTGCCAGCAGTTTTAACAGAGACACTGAAGCTTTCTTT.

This chain's CDR3 is CASSLASGVEQYF. The CDR3 bases are TGTGCCAGCAGTTTAGCTAGCGGGGTCGAGCAGTACTTC. The chain links TRBV12-3 or TRBV12-4 to TRBJ2-7; TRBD2 matches 8 bases. This CDR3 is built from 13 residues. Trimming took 0 bases from V and 6 from J; bases not matched to a gene: 1.

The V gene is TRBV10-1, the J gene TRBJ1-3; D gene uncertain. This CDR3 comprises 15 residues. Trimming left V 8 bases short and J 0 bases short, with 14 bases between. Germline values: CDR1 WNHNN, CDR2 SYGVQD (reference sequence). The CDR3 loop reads CASGRSFSSGNTIYF. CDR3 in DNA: TGCGCCAGCGGTAGGAGTTTCAGCTCTGGAAACACCATATATTTT.

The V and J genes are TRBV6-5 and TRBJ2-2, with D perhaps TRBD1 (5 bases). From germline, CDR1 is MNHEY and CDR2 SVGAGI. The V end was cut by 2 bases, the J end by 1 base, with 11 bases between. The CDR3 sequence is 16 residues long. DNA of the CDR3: TGTGCCAGCAGTTACGGAGTCGGACAGAACACCGGGGAGCTGTTTTTT. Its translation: CASSYGVGQNTGELFF.

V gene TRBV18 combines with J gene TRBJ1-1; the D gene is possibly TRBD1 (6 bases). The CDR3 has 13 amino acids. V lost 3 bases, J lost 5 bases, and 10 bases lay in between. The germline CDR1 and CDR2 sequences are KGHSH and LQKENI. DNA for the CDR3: TGTGCCAGCTCACCCGACAGGAGGACTGAAGCTTTCTTT. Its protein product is CASSPDRRTEAFF.

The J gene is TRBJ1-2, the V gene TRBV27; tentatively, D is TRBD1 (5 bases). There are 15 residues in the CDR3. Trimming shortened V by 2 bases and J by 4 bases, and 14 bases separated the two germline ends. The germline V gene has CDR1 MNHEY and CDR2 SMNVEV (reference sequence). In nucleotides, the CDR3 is TGTGCCAGCAGTTTAGACAGCTCAGGGCCCTATGGCTACACCTTC. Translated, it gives CASSLDSSGPYGYTF.

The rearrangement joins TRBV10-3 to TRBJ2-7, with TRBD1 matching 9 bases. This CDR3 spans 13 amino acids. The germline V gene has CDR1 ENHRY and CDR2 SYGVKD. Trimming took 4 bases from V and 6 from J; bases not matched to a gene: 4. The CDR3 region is CAISGTGDGEQYF. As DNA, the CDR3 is TGTGCCATCAGTGGGACAGGGGACGGCGAGCAGTACTTC.

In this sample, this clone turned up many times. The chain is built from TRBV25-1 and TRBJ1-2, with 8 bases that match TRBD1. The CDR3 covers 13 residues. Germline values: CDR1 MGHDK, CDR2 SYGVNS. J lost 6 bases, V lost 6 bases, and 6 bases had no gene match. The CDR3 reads CASRERTGNGYTF. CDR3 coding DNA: TGTGCCAGCAGGGAAAGGACAGGGAATGGCTACACCTTC.

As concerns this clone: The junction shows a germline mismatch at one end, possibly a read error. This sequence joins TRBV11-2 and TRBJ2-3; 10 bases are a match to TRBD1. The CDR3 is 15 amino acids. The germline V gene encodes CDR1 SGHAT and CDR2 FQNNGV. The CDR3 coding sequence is TGTGCCAGCAGCCCCCTGACAGGGGGCACATATACGCAGTATTTT. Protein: CASSPLTGGTYTQYF.

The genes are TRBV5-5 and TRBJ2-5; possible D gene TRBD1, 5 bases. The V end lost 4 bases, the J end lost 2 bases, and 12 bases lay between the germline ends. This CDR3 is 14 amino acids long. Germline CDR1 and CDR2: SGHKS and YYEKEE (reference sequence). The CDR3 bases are TGTGCCAGCAGCCAGTACCACAGGCAAGAGACCCAGTACTTC. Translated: CASSQYHRQETQYF.